Shown below are 27 T cell receptor beta chains from a single sample sequenced in a study of cytomegalovirus exposure and HLA in healthy donors. The PCR made use of 60 Vbeta and 13 Jbeta primers. The table came from immunoSEQ multiplex PCR; TCRdb's copy has only in-frame clones and leaves some out. Here the sample spans approximately 190,000 clones, approximately 78% being singletons. Material: PBMCs. These receptors all stem from a woman between 50 and 59 years old in good health and CMV-seropositive.

Remarks on this clone: At one of its ends the junction is not consistent with the germline gene, which may arise from a read error. The chain combines TRBV15 with TRBJ2-4; TRBD1 is a possible D gene (6 bases). Germline assignment: CDR1 LNHNV and CDR2 YYDKDF (reference sequence). The CDR3 extends over 15 amino acids. The CDR3 loop is CATSREGAAKNSQYF. The CDR3 DNA reads as TGTGCCACCAGCAGAGAGGGGGCGGCCAAAAACAGTCAGTACTTC.

The genes are TRBV5-5 and TRBJ1-5, with 8 bases that match TRBD1. The germline V gene encodes CDR1 SGHKS and CDR2 YYEKEE (reference sequence). The junction had 24 bases not matched to a gene; V was cut back by 4 bases and J by 9 bases. The CDR3 consists of 19 residues. The CDR3 spells CASSATVRGRGGGGGPQHF. The DNA for the CDR3 is TGTGCCAGCAGCGCGACGGTCAGGGGGCGCGGTGGGGGCGGGGGGCCCCAGCATTTT.

CDR3 amino acids: CASSLGGLRGYGYTF. In DNA, the CDR3 is TGTGCCAGCAGCTTGGGCGGCTTAAGGGGCTATGGCTACACCTTC. This chain links TRBV5-4 with TRBJ1-2, with D possibly matching TRBD1 (5 bases). Between the trimmed V and J ends, which lost 0 bases and 4 bases, there was a span of 13 bases. Germline CDR1 reads SGHNT; CDR2 reads YYREEE (reference sequence). The CDR3 spans 15 residues.

This chain joins TRBV18 and TRBJ2-7, with D possibly being TRBD1 (6 bases). CDR3 size: 15 residues. With 2 bases removed from V and 4 bases from J, the gap between germline ends came to 15 bases. The germline gives CDR1 KGHSH, CDR2 LQKENI. The CDR3, as DNA: TGTGCCAGCTCACCAAGGGGGAGTCACCCTTACGAGCAGTACTTC. It is translated as CASSPRGSHPYEQYF.

The sample holds a few counts of this clone. The rearrangement joins TRBV4-1 to TRBJ1-2; 8 bases are a match to TRBD1. Per the germline V gene, CDR1 is MGHRA and CDR2 is YSYEKL. Unmatched junction bases numbered 11, after V lost 3 bases and J lost 8 bases. CDR3 length: 15 amino acids. The CDR3 here is CASSHKPGGTEGYTF. In nucleotides, the CDR3 is TGCGCCAGCAGCCATAAACCAGGGGGCACGGAGGGCTACACCTTC.

The rearrangement uses TRBV21-1 and TRBJ1-2; the table names TRBD1, a call not compared with the DNA. TRBV21-1 is a recognized pseudogene. The CDR3 sequence is 17 residues long. CDR3 DNA: TGTGCCAGCAGCAAAGTGGGCAGGAATTTAGCTAACTATGGCTACACCTTC. It specifies CASSKVGRNLANYGYTF.

This clone was seen more than once but under ten times. CDR3 nucleotides: TGTGCCAGCAGCATAAGACAGGGGGCTTATGCTTTCTTT. Its translation is CASSIRQGAYAFF. V usage is TRBV7-8 and J usage is TRBJ1-1; 10 bases line up with TRBD1. The CDR3 loop spans 13 amino acids. The junction had 8 bases not matched to a gene; V was cut back by 5 bases and J by 11 bases. Looked up from germline, CDR1 is SGHVS and CDR2 is FQNEAQ.

This sequence joins TRBV6-5 and TRBJ1-4; D uncertain. V dropped 6 bases and J dropped 15 bases, with 14 bases sitting between them. This CDR3 is 11 amino acids long. CDR1 and CDR2 (germline): MNHEY, SVGAGI. The CDR3 is CASSNTREMFF. The CDR3 DNA reads as TGTGCCAGCAGCAACACTAGGGAGATGTTTTTT.

This clone was counted between two and nine times. V and J are TRBV7-2 and TRBJ2-1; D is unclear. V dropped 1 base and J dropped 0 bases, with 4 bases sitting between them. Germline CDR1 reads SGHTA; CDR2 reads FQGNSA. This CDR3 spans 14 amino acids. The CDR3 region has the DNA TGTGCCAGCAGCTTAGGGAGCTCCTACAATGAGCAGTTCTTC. Its translation is CASSLGSSYNEQFF.

The V and J genes are TRBV5-4 and TRBJ2-3, with D possibly matching TRBD2 (6 bases). Per the germline V gene, CDR1 is SGHNT and CDR2 is YYREEE (reference sequence). V gave up 0 bases and J gave up 3 bases, with 8 bases separating them. The CDR3 runs 14 residues. CDR3 loop: CASSLAGRTDTQYF. The CDR3 DNA sequence: TGTGCCAGCAGCTTGGCGGGGAGGACAGATACGCAGTATTTT.

This chain links TRBV27 with TRBJ2-3; 9 nucleotides agree with TRBD2. V was pared by 0 bases and J by 3 bases, with 4 bases of the junction left unmatched. The germline V gene has CDR1 MNHEY and CDR2 SMNVEV (reference sequence). This CDR3 region has 16 residues. CDR3 coding DNA: TGTGCCAGCAGTTTATCGCGGGGGGGAGCTACAGATACGCAGTATTTT. It is translated as CASSLSRGGATDTQYF.

The chain couples TRBV5-4 to TRBJ1-2; D unclear. This CDR3 has 13 residues. Trimming took 4 bases from V and 4 from J, leaving 11 bases between them. Germline V gives CDR1 SGHNT, CDR2 YYREEE (reference sequence). The CDR3 region has the DNA TGTGCCAGCAGCCCGGACGGGAGCTATGGCTACACCTTC. The encoded protein is CASSPDGSYGYTF.

The sample holds a few counts of this clone. The V call is TRBV5-1, the J call TRBJ2-6, with D possibly being TRBD2 (5 bases). Germline V CDR1 and CDR2: SGHRS, YFSETQ. V lost 4 bases, J lost 3 bases, and 11 bases lay in between. The CDR3 runs to 15 residues. CDR3 region: CASSEARGGANVLTF. As DNA, the CDR3 is TGCGCCAGCAGCGAGGCCCGGGGTGGGGCCAACGTCCTGACTTTC.

A few counts support this clone. This chain uses TRBV5-1 with TRBJ2-2, with TRBD2 matching over 9 bases. This CDR3 has 17 amino acids. Germline CDR1 reads SGHRS; CDR2 reads YFSETQ. V shed 4 bases and J 0 bases; nucleotides not matched to a gene: 7. The CDR3 protein is CASSTVAGGANTGELFF. CDR3 bases: TGCGCCAGCAGCACGGTGGCGGGGGGGGCGAACACCGGGGAGCTGTTTTTT.

CDR3 region: CASSYSVGGRGYEQFF. The CDR3 nucleotides are TGTGCCAGCAGTTACTCGGTCGGCGGGAGAGGATATGAGCAGTTCTTC. The rearrangement uses TRBV6-5 and TRBJ2-1; TRBD2 matches 7 bases. V was pared by 0 bases and J by 8 bases, with 10 bases of the junction left unmatched. This CDR3 spans 16 amino acids. CDR1 MNHEY and CDR2 SVGAGI come from the germline V gene.

The V gene is TRBV6-6, the J gene TRBJ1-2; perhaps TRBD1 as D (6 bases). V lost 2 bases to trimming and J lost 3 bases, with 7 bases between them. Per germline, CDR1 MNHNY and CDR2 SVGAGI (reference sequence). The CDR3 extends over 13 amino acids. In DNA, the CDR3 is TGTGCCAGCAGTTACGAGGGGGACTATGGCTACACCTTC. The encoded protein is CASSYEGDYGYTF.

The chain is built from TRBV5-1 and TRBJ1-6; 7 bases map to TRBD1. The trim removed 2 bases at V and 7 bases at J, leaving 3 bases unmatched. There are 14 residues in the CDR3. Looked up from germline, CDR1 is SGHRS and CDR2 is YFSETQ. The CDR3 region has the DNA TGCGCCAGCAGCTTCGGGACAGAAAATTCACCCCTCCACTTT. Translated, it gives CASSFGTENSPLHF.

The chain employs TRBV28 and TRBJ2-3; TRBD2 agrees at 7 bases. The J segment lost 6 bases and the V segment lost 8 bases, leaving 8 bases of the junction unmatched. The length of the CDR3 is 13 residues. The germline V gene encodes CDR1 MDHEN and CDR2 SYDVKM. The CDR3 sequence is CASSREEADTQYF. CDR3 coding DNA: TGTGCCAGCTCCCGGGAGGAAGCCGATACGCAGTATTTT.

The rearrangement uses TRBV19 and TRBJ1-5; TRBD1 aligns across 12 bases. Germline V gene sequence: CDR1 LNHDA, CDR2 SQIVND (reference sequence). V was clipped by 2 bases and J by 5 bases; unmatched bases: 16. The CDR3 totals 20 residues. The CDR3 nucleotides are TGTGCCAGTAGTATATTTATTGGGACAGGGGGCGGCAGGGAGGATCAGCCCCAGCATTTT. It is translated as CASSIFIGTGGGREDQPQHF.

The chain employs TRBV6-5 and TRBJ2-3, with TRBD2 matching over 9 bases. This CDR3 comprises 16 residues. Germline V gene sequence: CDR1 MNHEY, CDR2 SVGAGI. V was clipped by 4 bases and J by 0 bases; unmatched bases: 5. CDR3 nucleotides: TGTGCCAGCAGTTCCACGACTAGCGGTAGCACAGATACGCAGTATTTT. This codes for CASSSTTSGSTDTQYF.

Concerning this clone itself: The sample carries other DNA sequences with the same CDR3. The chain uses TRBV30 and TRBJ2-7; the D gene is possibly TRBD2 (5 bases). Germline V gene sequence: CDR1 GTSNPN, CDR2 SVGIG (reference sequence). The germline V and J ends were trimmed by 2 bases and 3 bases, with 8 bases remaining between them. The CDR3 sequence is 12 residues long. The CDR3 DNA sequence: TGTGCCTGGAGTCCGGACTTCTACGAGCAGTACTTC. This gives the protein CAWSPDFYEQYF.

V is TRBV11-2 and J is TRBJ2-1, with D perhaps TRBD2 (5 bases). Trimming removed 3 bases at V and 8 bases at J, with 17 bases between. The CDR3 runs to 15 residues. CDR1 is SGHAT, CDR2 FQNNGV, per germline. The CDR3: CASSFGVLAFHEQFF. Here the CDR3 DNA reads TGTGCCAGCAGCTTCGGTGTCCTAGCCTTCCATGAGCAGTTCTTC.

Comment on this clone: Other DNA sequences within the sample encode an identical CDR3. The gene calls are TRBV27 and TRBJ2-1; D not resolved. V was pared by 2 bases and J by 7 bases, with 12 bases between. Germline V gives CDR1 MNHEY, CDR2 SMNVEV (reference sequence). There are 14 residues in the CDR3. CDR3 DNA: TGTGCCAGCAGTTTAGATAGATTCTATAATGAGCAGTTCTTC. Translated: CASSLDRFYNEQFF.

The chain links TRBV7-8 to TRBJ2-1, with D possibly TRBD2 on 6 matching bases. The CDR3 extends over 14 amino acids. V was pared by 5 bases and J by 6 bases, with 14 bases between. The V gene's germline CDR1 is SGHVS and CDR2 FQNEAQ. The CDR3 reads CASSLRTGGNEQFF. CDR3 nucleotides: TGTGCCAGCAGCCTAAGGACCGGGGGCAATGAGCAGTTCTTC.

This clone was seen a few times. CDR3 coding DNA: TGCGCCAGCAGCTTGAGGCTAGCGGGTGGAGATACGCAGTATTTT. This encodes CASSLRLAGGDTQYF. The chain employs TRBV5-1 and TRBJ2-3; the match to TRBD2 covers 8 bases. The CDR3 spans 15 residues. The junction had 6 bases not matched to a gene; V was cut back by 1 base and J by 5 bases. Germline V gene data show CDR1 as SGHRS and CDR2 as YFSETQ.

This chain connects TRBV27 to TRBJ1-5, with D uncertain. The germline V gene encodes CDR1 MNHEY and CDR2 SMNVEV (reference sequence). Trimming removed 4 bases from V and 7 bases from J, with 11 bases in between. There are 13 residues in the CDR3. DNA for the CDR3: TGTGCCAGCAGTTCCGACTGGTCGCAGCCCCAGCATTTT. Translating gives CASSSDWSQPQHF.

This clone was recorded a few times. V is TRBV6-6 and J is TRBJ1-4; 9 nucleotides line up with TRBD1. J lost 6 bases, V lost 4 bases, and 0 bases had no gene match. Germline V gene data show CDR1 as MNHNY and CDR2 as SVGAGI (reference sequence). The CDR3 runs 13 residues. The chain's CDR3 is CASSWDRDEKLFF. In DNA form, the CDR3 reads TGTGCCAGCAGTTGGGACAGGGATGAAAAACTGTTTTTT.